This T cell receptor beta chain stems from a study of shared clonotypes between healthy human individuals (dated by TCRdb to the early 2020s). At the level of the whole study: The cohort included a few men and a couple of women between 18 and 49 years of age. For each donor, CD4 naive and CD4 memory were each run on three plates, CD8 naive on two plates, and CD8 memory on one plate. The study deeply sequenced blood TCR repertoires of five healthy adults to estimate repertoire size and the extent of clonotype sharing between individuals. Different laboratories and diverse techniques were used to prepare libraries and sequence TCR repertoires, to increase sequencing depth and limit assay-specific biases. Per donor, leukapheresis produced somewhere between about 0.9 and 9 billion PBMCs. Study-level results and caveats: When a few donors were compared, the shared fraction of clonotypes was about 5.4% for naive CD4, roughly 3.3% for naive CD8, more than 2% for memory CD4, and about 0.36% for memory CD8. Clonotypes shared by all four sorted-subset donors showed higher generation probabilities than non-shared clonotypes. Naive subsets generally had larger estimated clonotype richness than memory subsets. Because the study included only a small number of donors, the genetic and exposure-history diversity represented was limited. Sampling was limited to blood, and TCR repertoires in tissue likely differ from TCR repertoires in blood. Rarefaction of sorted-subset datasets indicated incomplete sequencing despite the large sequencing depth. Pairwise subsampling indicated that sequencing depth was expected to affect the degree of clonotype sharing among donors.

Using the deep immunoSEQ assay, TCR CDR3 regions were amplified from genomic DNA by multiplex PCR. Extracted genomic DNA from each cell subset was spread evenly across all wells of several immunoSEQ 96-well plates, with each plate serving as a replicate. For sorted subsets, each replicate PCR was loaded with 200 ng genomic DNA, equivalent to about 30,000 T cell genomes. Purified libraries were quantified with a Qubit 3.0 fluorometer, sized on a Bioanalyzer 2100, and re-quantified with the KAPA Library Quantification kit. Every immunoSEQ 96-well plate was sequenced on a dedicated single-read 150-cycle Illumina NextSeq 550 flow cell. As for how the authors treated the data: Because only junctional sequences without quality scores were contained in the immunoSEQ output, filtering matching that applied to full-length reads could not be performed. To assign V/J genes and CDR3, sequences were annotated against IMGT germline references using PyIR, a Python wrapper for IgBLAST v1.9. Reads with weak V/J assignments (E-value above 1e-6), missing CDR3, stop codons, out-of-frame junctions, or ambiguous translated residues were removed. A V3J clonotype was defined by an identical inferred V gene, J gene, and CDR3 amino acid sequence. Percentage overlap between repertoires was computed as shared unique clonotypes divided by the size of the smaller repertoire. Three approaches were used to assess repertoire richness: RTK rarefaction, the Chao1 estimator, and Recon v2.1 estimates of unobserved clonotypes. Generation probabilities were computed with OLGA for all TCRbeta clonotypes obtained by the gDNA method from several donors. Entries here come from immuneACCESS through TCRdb and include only in-frame sequences with V and J called. Some clones fail to appear in such tables; in the studies checked, an unresolved V gene covers under half of the shortfall, and the cause of the remainder is unknown. V, J and clone size are those of that table, while D and trimming were read from the DNA. In all, the sample holds 950,000 to 1,100,000 clones, and more than 75% of those were seen once. The ten biggest clones cover 0.5% to 0.65% of the sample.

At the junction V is shortened by 7 bases and J by 0 bases, with 5 bases in between. Its CDR3 holds 11 amino acids, cysteine through phenylalanine. Here the CDR3 DNA is all that survives: 33 bases in frame from base 1. From the germline V gene (reference sequence), CDR1 is DFQATT and CDR2 is SNEGSKA. The donors were healthy, HIV-negative adults who had no recently reported acute infections or vaccinations. Only Caucasian adults living in Nashville, Tennessee, USA were represented among the donors. CD4+ T cells were enriched through magnetic negative selection, after which naive cells were positively selected on CD45RA and the remaining negative fraction served as the memory subset. After blood collection by leukapheresis, PBMCs were isolated using Ficoll-Histopaque density gradient centrifugation and then cryopreserved in the vapor phase of liquid nitrogen. Purity and quantity of every magnetically sorted T cell population were checked by analytical flow cytometry. Genomic DNA was isolated from each sorted fraction and quantified by UV absorbance on a Nanodrop 2000c.

As for this clone: Its antigen is still unknown. Base qualities are not at hand, and no much larger clone is one base apart.

This TCR derives from a man younger than 35 in good health. Some clones in this sample may be carry-over from other donors' samples. The sequence is built from TRBV20-1 and TRBJ2-3; there is no confident call for the D gene. Sequenced: memory CD4+ T cells from PBMCs. According to the study, the label for this sample's cell subset or site signals: CD45RA-negative fraction. CDR3 loop: CSVGSTDTQYF. Read as DNA, the sequence is TGCAGTGTGGGCAGCACAGATACGCAGTATTTT.